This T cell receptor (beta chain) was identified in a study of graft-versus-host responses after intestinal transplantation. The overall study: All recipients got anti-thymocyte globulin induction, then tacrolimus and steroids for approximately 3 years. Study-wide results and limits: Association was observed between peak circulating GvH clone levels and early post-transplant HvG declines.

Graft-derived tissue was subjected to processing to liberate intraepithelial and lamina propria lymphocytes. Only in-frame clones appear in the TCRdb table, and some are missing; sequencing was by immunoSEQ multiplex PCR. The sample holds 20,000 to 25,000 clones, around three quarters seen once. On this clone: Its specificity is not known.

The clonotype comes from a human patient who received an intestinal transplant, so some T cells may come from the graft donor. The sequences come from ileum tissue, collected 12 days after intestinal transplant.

This CDR3 reads CASGVDGLNYGYTF. In DNA, the CDR3 is TGTGCCAGTGGTGTGGACGGACTTAACTATGGCTACACCTTC. The chain uses TRBV5-3 and TRBJ1-2, with unresolved D. TRBV5-3 qualifies as an ORF whose function is uncertain. The CDR3 loop spans 14 amino acids. The V gene lost 8 bases and the J gene lost 1 base, with 15 bases spanning the gap.